This T cell receptor (beta chain) was recorded in a study of T cell responses to AZD1222 COVID-19 vaccine. Study details: Both about-4-week and about-12-week second-dose recipients were combined. Whole-study findings and limits: Spike-spanning, vaccine-associated CD4 TCRs were dominant at 160-218 and 743-854. Only after the peak T cell response were repertoires sampled. Within unmutated variant regions lay the reported targets of nearly half of spike-specific TCRs.

Measured with immunoSEQ multiplex PCR; TCRdb has only the in-frame clones, and not every one. The sample carries about 53,000 clones, approximately 84% recorded once. The V gene lost 3 bases and the J gene lost 2 bases, with 10 bases spanning the gap. Germline V gene lookup returns CDR1 MGHRA and CDR2 YSYEKL. CDR3 length equals 14 residues. On this clone: Its target is not known.

The receptor comes from an adult in good health. The chain joins TRBV4-1 to TRBJ2-5; no definite D call. This material consisted of peripheral blood, taken on day 0 of AZD1222 vaccination. This chain's CDR3 is CASSHVSWQETQYF. As DNA, the CDR3 is TGCGCCAGCAGCCATGTGTCGTGGCAAGAGACCCAGTACTTC.